The rows below give T cell receptor beta chains drawn from one sample of a study of T cell changes during pregnancy in multiple sclerosis. Sequencing was performed with immunoSEQ multiplex PCR; in TCRdb, only in-frame clones are kept and a portion is missing. The sample lists about 40,000 clones; about nine tenths were seen once. The source material was CD4+ T cells from peripheral blood mononuclear cells, sampled in the third trimester of pregnancy. All receptors derive from a female donor with multiple sclerosis, enrolled in a pregnancy study. Both conserved end residues are part of each CDR3. D genes are given only for firm matches. Not every row has a clone size; where given, it reads once, few, many or a size class.

. TRBD2 TRBJ2-5 TRBV4-1 TGCGCCCGCACCACCCTAGCGGGAGAAGAGACCCAGTACTTC CARTTLAGEETQYF
. TRBD2 TRBJ2-1 TRBV5-1 TGCGCCAGCAGCTTATGGCTAGCGGGAGATAATGAGCAGTTCTTC CASSLWLAGDNEQFF
. . TRBJ1-1 TRBV7-8 TGTGCCAGCAGCCCGGGACAGAACACTGAAGCTTTCTTT CASSPGQNTEAFF
. . TRBJ2-1 TRBV28 TGTGCCAGCAGTTCGCCTTACCGGGGGGCTAATGAGCAGTTCTTC CASSSPYRGANEQFF
. TRBD2 TRBJ2-3 TRBV7-2 TGTGCCAGCAGCTCACTAGCGGGAGGTGCCACAGATACGCAGTATTTT CASSSLAGGATDTQYF
. TRBD1 TRBJ2-3 TRBV2 TGTGCCAGCAGTGATAGGCGGACAGGGGTAGATACGCAGTATTTT CASSDRRTGVDTQYF
. TRBD1 TRBJ1-1 TRBV7-2 TGTGCCAGCAGCACCCGGACAGGGTTCGACACTGAAGCTTTCTTT CASSTRTGFDTEAFF
. . TRBJ2-1 TRBV25-1 TGTGCCAGCAGTTCCGCAGGGCTCCCCGTGGGCGAGCAGTTCTTC CASSSAGLPVGEQFF
once TRBD2 TRBJ2-1 TRBV6-5 TGTGCCAGCAGTTCCACTACTAGCGGGGGAAACAATGAGCAGTTCTTC CASSSTTSGGNNEQFF
. TRBD2 TRBJ2-5 TRBV6-1 TGTGCCAGCAGTGAAGCAGTAGCGGGAAGAAAAGAGACCCAGTACTTC CASSEAVAGRKETQYF
. TRBD2 TRBJ2-1 TRBV15 TGTGCCACCAGCAGAGATGGCGGCGGGAGGGCCTCGTACAATGAGCAGTTCTTC CATSRDGGGRASYNEQFF
. . TRBJ2-5 TRBV5-1 TGCGCCAGCAGCTTCCAGGGGAGCCCAGAGACCCAGTACTTC CASSFQGSPETQYF
once . TRBJ1-2 TRBV10-3 TGTGCCATCAGTGACAGCTATGGCTACACCTTC CAISDSYGYTF
. TRBD2 TRBJ2-7 TRBV6-1 TGTGCCAGCAGTGACTCCTTAGCGGGCAACAATAAGCAGTACTTC CASSDSLAGNNKQYF
. TRBD1 TRBJ2-7 TRBV5-1 TGCGCCAGCGGTTTGGACAGGGGCCTTTCCTACGAGCAGTACTTC CASGLDRGLSYEQYF
. . TRBJ1-1 TRBV2 TGTGCCAGCAGTGAAAGGCGGGACCCCGAAGCTTTCTTT CASSERRDPEAFF
. TRBD2 TRBJ2-1 TRBV6-1 TGTGCCAGCAGTGAAGCGCGGGGGTCAGGGCAGTTCTTC CASSEARGSGQFF